The T cell receptor (beta chain) under discussion was sequenced for a study of cytomegalovirus exposure and HLA in healthy donors. Findings and limits, study-wide: Earlier analysis looked at TCR beta V segments, and most were productive about 90% or about 30% of the time. Diagnosis of cytomegalovirus status made by the classifier reportedly showed high specificity and sensitivity.

About this clone itself: Its antigen is currently unknown.

This CDR3 is 13 amino acids long. V was clipped by 2 bases and J by 4 bases, with 8 bases between them. Germline CDR1 reads LNHDA; CDR2 reads SQIVND (reference sequence). The PCR had 60 Vbeta and 13 Jbeta primers. Profiled with immunoSEQ multiplex PCR; TCRdb holds only in-frame clones, not every one. There are 200,000 or so clones in the sample; about 81% occur only once, and around 6% lies in the top ten. The V call is TRBV19, the J call TRBJ1-2; D call uncertain. This receptor was identified in a woman between 50 and 59 years old in good health and CMV-seropositive. Sequencing was done on a sample of PBMCs. CDR3 nucleotides: TGTGCCAGTAGTATATCGGGGAGCTATGGCTACACCTTC. It codes for CASSISGSYGYTF.